The following is a T cell receptor (beta chain) sequence with its context. This record belongs to a study of blood T cell repertoires in COVID-19. The assay was immunoSEQ multiplex PCR, and TCRdb's table has in-frame clones only and misses some. The sample includes approximately 120,000 clones, approximately 90% seen only once; the top ten take more than 1.5%. The TCR was taken from a human donor in a cohort sampled during active COVID-19. Sequences were obtained from peripheral blood.

As DNA, the CDR3 is TGTGCCACCAGTGACCCCACCCGGACGCGGGATGAGCAGTTCTTC. Translation gives CATSDPTRTRDEQFF. The V call is TRBV24-1, the J call TRBJ2-1, with a weak D call TRBD2 (5 bases). Per germline, CDR1 KGHDR and CDR2 SFDVKD. The V end lost 4 bases, the J end lost 8 bases, and 17 bases lay between the germline ends. The CDR3 is 15 residues long.